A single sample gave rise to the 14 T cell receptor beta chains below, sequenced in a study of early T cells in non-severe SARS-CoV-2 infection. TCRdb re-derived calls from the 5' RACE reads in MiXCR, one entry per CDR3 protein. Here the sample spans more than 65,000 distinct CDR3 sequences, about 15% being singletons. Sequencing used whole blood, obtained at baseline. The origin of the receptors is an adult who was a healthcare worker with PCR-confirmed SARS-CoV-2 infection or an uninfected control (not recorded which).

The CDR3 region is CASSLFGTNTDTQYF. DNA for the CDR3: TGTGCCAGCAGCTTGTTCGGGACAAACACAGATACGCAGTATTTT. This sequence joins TRBV5-6 and TRBJ2-3; a possible D gene is TRBD1 (6 bases). V lost 1 base, J lost 2 bases, and 11 bases lay in between. From germline, CDR1 is SGHDT and CDR2 YYEEEE. This CDR3 comprises 15 residues.

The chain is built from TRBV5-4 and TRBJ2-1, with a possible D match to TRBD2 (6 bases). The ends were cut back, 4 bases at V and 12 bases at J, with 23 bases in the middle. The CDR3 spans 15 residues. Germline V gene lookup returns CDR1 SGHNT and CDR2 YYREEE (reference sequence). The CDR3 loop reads CASSRIDTGVGSQFF. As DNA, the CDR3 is TGTGCCAGCAGCCGGATAGATACGGGGGTAGGATCGCAGTTCTTC.

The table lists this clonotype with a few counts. The CDR3 DNA reads TGTGCCAGCACCGAAGGAGGGACAGGGAGGGATACGCAGTATTTT. It specifies CASTEGGTGRDTQYF. This chain joins TRBV28 and TRBJ2-3; 9 bases line up with TRBD1. V shed 7 bases, J shed 6 bases, and the junction held 11 bases outside the gene matches. This CDR3 has 15 residues. Germline V gene sequence: CDR1 MDHEN, CDR2 SYDVKM.

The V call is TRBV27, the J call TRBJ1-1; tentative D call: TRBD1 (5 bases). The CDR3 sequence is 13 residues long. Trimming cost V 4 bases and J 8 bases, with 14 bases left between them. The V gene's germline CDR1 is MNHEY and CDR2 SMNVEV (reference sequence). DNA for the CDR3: TGTGCCAGCAGTTCCAGACCCAGGGAGGAAGCTTTCTTT. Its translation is CASSSRPREEAFF.

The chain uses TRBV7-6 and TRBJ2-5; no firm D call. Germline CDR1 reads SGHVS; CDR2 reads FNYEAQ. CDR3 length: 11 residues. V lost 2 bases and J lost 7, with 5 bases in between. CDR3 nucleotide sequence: TGTGCCAGCAGCTTATACGGGACCCAGTACTTC. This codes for CASSLYGTQYF.

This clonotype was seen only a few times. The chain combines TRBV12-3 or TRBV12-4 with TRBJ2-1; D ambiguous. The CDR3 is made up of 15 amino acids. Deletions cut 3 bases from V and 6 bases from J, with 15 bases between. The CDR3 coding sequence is TGTGCCAGCAGTTTGGCACCTGAGACCAGCAATGAGCAGTTCTTC. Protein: CASSLAPETSNEQFF.

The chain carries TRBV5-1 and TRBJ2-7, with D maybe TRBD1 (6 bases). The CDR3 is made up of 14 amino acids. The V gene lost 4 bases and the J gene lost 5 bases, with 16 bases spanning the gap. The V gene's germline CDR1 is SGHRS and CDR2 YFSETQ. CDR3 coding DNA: TGCGCCAGCAGCGTATTACAGGGACGCGACGAGCAGTACTTC. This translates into CASSVLQGRDEQYF.

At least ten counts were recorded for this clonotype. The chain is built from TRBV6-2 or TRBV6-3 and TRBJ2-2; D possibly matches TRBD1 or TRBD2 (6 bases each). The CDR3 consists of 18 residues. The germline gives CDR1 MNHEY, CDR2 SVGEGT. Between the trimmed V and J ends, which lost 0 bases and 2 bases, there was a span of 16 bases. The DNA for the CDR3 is TGTGCCAGCAGTTACTCGCCTAGCTGGGGGGCCAACACCGGGGAGCTGTTTTTT. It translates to CASSYSPSWGANTGELFF.

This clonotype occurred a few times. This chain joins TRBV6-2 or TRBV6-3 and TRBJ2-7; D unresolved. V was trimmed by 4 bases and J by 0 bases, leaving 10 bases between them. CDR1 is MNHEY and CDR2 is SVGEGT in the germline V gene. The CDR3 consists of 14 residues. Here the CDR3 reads CASSLQLSSYEQYF. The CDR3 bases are TGTGCCAGCAGTTTACAGCTCTCCTCCTACGAGCAGTACTTC.

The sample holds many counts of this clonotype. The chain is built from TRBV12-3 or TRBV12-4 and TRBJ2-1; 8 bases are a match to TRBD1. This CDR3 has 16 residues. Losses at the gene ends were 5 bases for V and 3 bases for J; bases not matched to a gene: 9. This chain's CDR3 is CASSTLTGGYYNEQFF. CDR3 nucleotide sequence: TGTGCCAGCAGTACCCTAACAGGGGGGTACTACAATGAGCAGTTCTTC.

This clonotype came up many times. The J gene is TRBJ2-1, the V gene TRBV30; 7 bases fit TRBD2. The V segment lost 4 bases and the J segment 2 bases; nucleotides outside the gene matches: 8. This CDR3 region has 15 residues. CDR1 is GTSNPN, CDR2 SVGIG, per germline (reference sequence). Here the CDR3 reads CAWTLEAGTYNEQFF. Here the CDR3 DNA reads TGTGCCTGGACCCTGGAAGCGGGAACCTACAATGAGCAGTTCTTC.

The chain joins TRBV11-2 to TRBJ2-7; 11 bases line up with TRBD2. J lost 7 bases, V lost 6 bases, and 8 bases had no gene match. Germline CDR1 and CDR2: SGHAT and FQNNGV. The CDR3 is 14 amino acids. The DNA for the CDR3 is TGTGCCAGCAGACCTTTAGCGGGAGGGAGGGAGCAGTACTTC. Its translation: CASRPLAGGREQYF. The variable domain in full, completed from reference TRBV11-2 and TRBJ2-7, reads EAGVAQSPRYKIIEKRQSVAFWCNPISGHATLYWYQQILGQGPKLLIQFQNNGVVDDSQLPKDRFSAERLKGVDSTLKIQPAKLEDSAVYLCASRPLAGGREQYFGPGTRLTVT.

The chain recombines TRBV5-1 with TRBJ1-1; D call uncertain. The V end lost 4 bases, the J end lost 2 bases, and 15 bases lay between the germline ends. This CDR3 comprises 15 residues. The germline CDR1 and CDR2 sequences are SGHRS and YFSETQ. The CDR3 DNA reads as TGCGCCAGCAGCCAAATCCTTACATCAAACACTGAAGCTTTCTTT. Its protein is CASSQILTSNTEAFF.

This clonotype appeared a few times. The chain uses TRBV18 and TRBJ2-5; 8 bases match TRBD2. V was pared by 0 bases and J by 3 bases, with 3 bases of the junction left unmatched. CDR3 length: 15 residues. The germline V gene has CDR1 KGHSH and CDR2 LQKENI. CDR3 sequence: CASSPPAGGEETQYF. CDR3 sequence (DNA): TGTGCCAGCTCACCACCGGCGGGGGGCGAAGAGACCCAGTACTTC.